The 19 T cell receptor beta chains below all came from one sample that was sequenced in a study of Graves' ophthalmopathy and Graves' hyperthyroidism. RNA served as the template for amplifying TCR beta CDR3 regions. Scientists carried out first-round RT-PCR using HTBI primers and then a second-round multiplex PCR. TCRdb ran MiXCR on the multiplex PCR reads and lists one entry per CDR3 protein. The table has around 660,000 distinct CDR3 sequences, over 40% seen once; the top ten hold roughly 3.5%. Sequences were obtained from peripheral blood. The receptors derive from an adult man with Graves' ophthalmopathy.

As to this clonotype: One base away lies a much larger clone, so this may be a sequencing read error. V is TRBV2 and J is TRBJ2-5; D not certain. Trimming left V 7 bases short and J 5 bases short, with 5 bases between. In germline, CDR1 is SNHLY, CDR2 FYNNEI. The CDR3 runs 10 residues. The CDR3 here is CASTPETQYF. The CDR3 DNA is TGTGCCAGCACCCCGGAGACCCAGTACTTC.

This clonotype was picked up many times. The chain joins TRBV12-3 or TRBV12-4 to TRBJ2-6; TRBD2 is a possible D gene (5 bases). The CDR3 consists of 16 residues. V dropped 2 bases and J dropped 0 bases, with 8 bases sitting between them. The CDR3: CASSLQRSSGANVLTF. In DNA, the CDR3 is TGTGCCAGCAGTTTACAGCGGAGCTCTGGGGCCAACGTCCTGACTTTC.

CDR3 sequence: CASRAGSGAKGSYTF. The CDR3 DNA reads as TGTGCCAGCAGGGCAGGGTCAGGGGCAAAAGGAAGCTACACCTTC. The chain uses TRBV9 and TRBJ1-2; possibly TRBD1 for D (6 bases). Trimming stripped 5 bases from V and 9 bases from J, with 23 bases between. Germline V gives CDR1 SGDLS, CDR2 YYNGEE. This CDR3 has 15 amino acids.

J is TRBJ1-1 and V is TRBV5-1; 9 bases map to TRBD1. Germline loops: CDR1 SGHRS, CDR2 YFSETQ. The CDR3 contains 15 residues. V was pared by 6 bases and J by 3 bases, with 9 bases of the junction left unmatched. DNA of the CDR3: TGCGCCAGCAACAAACGGACAGGGGCGGACACTGAAGCTTTCTTT. As protein: CASNKRTGADTEAFF.

This clonotype occurred once. The chain links TRBV24-1 to TRBJ1-2; 8 bases match TRBD1. The CDR3 contains 17 residues. Germline V gene sequence: CDR1 KGHDR, CDR2 SFDVKD. V was pared by 2 bases and J by 4 bases, with 11 bases of the junction left unmatched. Here the CDR3 DNA reads TGTGCCACCAGTGATTGGAACAGGGGGTATTGGGCCTATGGCTACACCTTC. Amino acids: CATSDWNRGYWAYGYTF.

V and J are TRBV7-6 and TRBJ1-6; D gene ambiguous. Germline V lookup: CDR1 SGHVS, CDR2 FNYEAQ. The CDR3 is 13 amino acids. The ends were cut back, 3 bases at V and 9 bases at J, with 9 bases in the middle. Here the CDR3 DNA reads TGTGCCAGCAGCTTGCAGTCCGGTTCACCCCTCCACTTT. Translation: CASSLQSGSPLHF.

This clonotype was recorded only once. V is TRBV7-6 and J is TRBJ2-1; 9 bases map to TRBD1. There are 17 residues in the CDR3. Germline CDR1 SGHVS, CDR2 FNYEAQ. The V gene end was trimmed by 2 bases and the J gene end by 2 bases; junction bases not matched to a gene: 7. CDR3 DNA sequence: TGTGCCAGCAGCTTACCCGGACAGGGGAGGACCTACAATGAGCAGTTCTTC. Amino acids: CASSLPGQGRTYNEQFF.

This clonotype was picked up one time. J is TRBJ1-4 and V is TRBV7-9, with TRBD1 as a possible D gene (6 bases). The CDR3 extends over 16 amino acids. In germline, CDR1 is SEHNR, CDR2 FQNEAQ (reference sequence). Trimming took off 5 bases at V and 8 bases at J, with 21 bases between the two ends. CDR3 loop: CASSASVTGGDEKLFF. Written as DNA, the CDR3 is TGTGCCAGCAGCGCGAGCGTCACCGGGGGCGACGAAAAACTGTTTTTT.

The chain uses TRBV24-1 and TRBJ2-3; perhaps TRBD2 as D (6 bases). The V end lost 0 bases, the J end lost 0 bases, and 18 bases lay between the germline ends. Germline V CDR1 and CDR2: KGHDR, SFDVKD. There are 19 residues in the CDR3. CDR3 nucleotide sequence: TGTGCCACCAGTGATTTGCGGAATGACATAGCGGCTAGCACAGATACGCAGTATTTT. This translates into CATSDLRNDIAASTDTQYF.

This clonotype has a handful of counts. CDR3 nucleotides: TGTGCCAGCAGAGTCGGACATAAGGATGGTGGCTACACCTTC. It codes for CASRVGHKDGGYTF. The chain recombines TRBV6-1 with TRBJ1-2; D possibly corresponds to TRBD1 (5 bases). The length of the CDR3 is 14 residues. V lost 6 bases, J lost 7 bases, and 18 bases lay in between. In germline, CDR1 is MNHNS, CDR2 SASEGT.

On this clonotype: A much larger clone lies a single base off, so this may be a read error. The J gene is TRBJ2-5, the V gene TRBV9; 7 positions agree with TRBD1. Judging by the DNA end, TRBJ2-7 fits better; the J call may be wrong. The CDR3 loop spans 14 amino acids. CDR1 is SGDLS, CDR2 YYNGEE, per germline. The CDR3 bases are TGTGCCGGCAGCGTGAGGACAGGAAGCTACGAGCAGTACTTC. Protein: CAGSVRTGSYEQYF.

The table lists this clonotype with a count of one. This rearrangement joins TRBV19 to TRBJ1-3; D unclear. The V gene lost 11 bases and the J gene lost 2 bases, with 13 bases spanning the gap. Germline V lookup: CDR1 LNHDA, CDR2 SQIVND (reference sequence). This CDR3 region has 13 residues. CDR3 sequence reads: CACRQGPGNTIYF. The CDR3 coding sequence is TGTGCCTGCCGACAAGGCCCTGGAAACACCATATATTTT.

This clonotype has a handful of counts. The V and J genes are TRBV20-1 and TRBJ2-7; 9 bases are shared with TRBD1. The V and J ends lost 3 bases and 3 bases, in that order; junction bases with no gene match: 3. CDR1 is DFQATT and CDR2 is SNEGSKA in the germline V gene (reference sequence). This CDR3 has 13 amino acids. The CDR3 DNA is TGCAGTGCTAGGGACAGGGGAGACTACGAGCAGTACTTC. Translating it yields CSARDRGDYEQYF.

As regards this clonotype: A read error may be the cause here, since a much bigger clone is one base away. V is TRBV10-3 and J is TRBJ1-2; D is perhaps TRBD1 (6 bases). V lost 10 bases, J lost 4 bases, and 22 bases lay in between. The CDR3 contains 15 residues. Germline CDR1 reads ENHRY; CDR2 reads SYGVKD. The CDR3 coding sequence is TGTGCCAGCAACCGAGAGTTACAGGGCGTCTATGGCTACACCTTC. This gives the protein CASNRELQGVYGYTF.

J is TRBJ1-2 and V is TRBV7-9, with TRBD1 as a possible D gene (6 bases). The CDR3 runs to 15 residues. The V end lost 3 bases, the J end lost 2 bases, and 13 bases lay between the germline ends. From germline, CDR1 is SEHNR and CDR2 FQNEAQ (reference sequence). The CDR3 DNA reads as TGTGCCAGCAGCTTGGCTGGACAGACGAACTATGGCTACACCTTC. Translated, it gives CASSLAGQTNYGYTF.

The V call is TRBV24-1, the J call TRBJ1-1; D is perhaps TRBD1 (6 bases). Germline CDR1 KGHDR, CDR2 SFDVKD. Between the trimmed V and J ends, which lost 8 bases and 2 bases, there was a span of 23 bases. The CDR3 covers 17 residues. The CDR3, as DNA: TGTGCCACCATCCCATCCCCAGGGGACTTAATCAACACTGAAGCTTTCTTT. Amino acids: CATIPSPGDLINTEAFF.

This clonotype has a count of ten or more. A read error may produce the germline difference seen at one junction end. The V and J genes are TRBV4-1 and TRBJ2-2; D unresolved. This CDR3 spans 13 amino acids. Germline-derived CDR1 and CDR2 are MGHRA and YSYEKL. The CDR3 bases are TGTGCCAGCAGCCAAGGACGAACGGGGGAGCTGTTTTTT. This gives the protein CASSQGRTGELFF.

This clonotype was seen ten or more times. The V and J genes are TRBV2 and TRBJ2-1; TRBD2 might be the D (5 bases). Germline assignment: CDR1 SNHLY and CDR2 FYNNEI. This CDR3 is built from 16 residues. Trimming removed 7 bases at V and 0 bases at J, with 16 bases between. The CDR3 region has the DNA TGTGCCAGCAAGCCGAGCGGCCTTAGCTCCTACAATGAGCAGTTCTTC. Translation: CASKPSGLSSYNEQFF. Together with reference TRBV2 and TRBJ2-1, the CDR3 gives the full variable domain: EPEVTQTPSHQVTQMGQEVILRCVPISNHLYFYWYRQILGQKVEFLVSFYNNEISEKSEIFDDQFSVERPDGSNFTLKIRSTKLEDSAMYFCASKPSGLSSYNEQFFGPGTRLTVL.

The chain carries TRBV19 and TRBJ1-5, with 7 bases lining up with TRBD1. V dropped 8 bases and J dropped 6; count of bases not matched to a gene: 19. CDR1 is LNHDA and CDR2 is SQIVND in the germline V gene (reference sequence). The CDR3 is 17 residues long. CDR3 in DNA: TGTGCCAGTCAAACCGTCTCTGGGGCAGGGGGAGGTCAGCCCCAGCATTTT. Translating gives CASQTVSGAGGGQPQHF.